A selection of T cell receptor beta chains follows, all from one sample in a study of T cell responses to AZD1222 COVID-19 vaccine. The data were produced by immunoSEQ multiplex PCR, yet TCRdb's version contains in-frame clones alone and is incomplete. The data contain roughly 140,000 clones, roughly 90% of them singletons. The specimen comprised peripheral blood, sampled 28 days after the second AZD1222 dose. The receptors originated from an adult who received the AZD1222 COVID-19 vaccine. CDR3s include the opening cysteine and the closing phenylalanine or tryptophan. The order of the fields is D gene, clone size, V gene, J gene, CDR3 protein, CDR3 DNA. A D gene is named only where the DNA matches it firmly. Only some rows state a clone size, as once, few, many or a class for expanded clones.

>TRBD2|NA|TRBV7-8|TRBJ2-5
CASSLTERGGRETQYF
TGTGCCAGCAGCCTGACTGAGCGGGGAGGGAGAGAGACCCAGTACTTC
>NA|NA|TRBV12-3/TRBV12-4|TRBJ2-3
CASSFTDTQYF
TGTGCCAGCAGTTTCACAGATACGCAGTATTTT
>NA|NA|TRBV29-1|TRBJ2-5
CSVRALQVGPQETQYF
TGCAGCGTGCGCGCGTTACAGGTCGGACCCCAAGAGACCCAGTACTTC
>NA|NA|TRBV14|TRBJ2-7
CASSQVQGSEQYF
TGTGCCAGCAGCCAAGTACAGGGTTCCGAGCAGTACTTC
>NA|NA|TRBV2|TRBJ2-3
CASSAAGNTDTQYF
TGTGCCAGCAGTGCGGCCGGAAACACAGATACGCAGTATTTT
>NA|NA|TRBV20-1|TRBJ1-5
CSASYGGTQPQHF
TGCAGTGCTAGTTACGGCGGGACTCAGCCCCAGCATTTT
>NA|NA|TRBV3-1/TRBV3-2|TRBJ2-3
CASSQQRKKGTDTQYF
TGTGCCAGCAGCCAGCAGCGCAAAAAAGGCACAGATACGCAGTATTTT
>NA|NA|TRBV2|TRBJ1-3
CASRASSGTGNTIYF
TGTGCCAGCAGGGCCTCTTCAGGGACTGGAAACACCATATATTTT
>NA|NA|TRBV30|TRBJ2-4
CAWKSGFGKNIQYF
TGTGCCTGGAAGTCAGGGTTCGGCAAAAACATTCAGTACTTC
>NA|once|TRBV19|TRBJ1-2
CASSRQVLGEGYTF
TGTGCCAGTAGTAGACAGGTCCTTGGAGAAGGCTACACCTTC
>NA|NA|TRBV23-1|TRBJ1-3
CASSSSRTEGNTIYF
TGCGCCAGCAGTTCGTCCCGGACAGAAGGAAACACCATATATTTT
>NA|NA|TRBV3-1/TRBV3-2|TRBJ2-5
CASSLSPPQETQYF
TGTGCCAGCAGCCTTAGCCCGCCCCAAGAGACCCAGTACTTC
>NA|once|TRBV19|TRBJ1-1
CASSPRGGEAFF
TGTGCCAGTAGTCCTAGGGGTGGTGAAGCTTTCTTT
>NA|NA|TRBV10-1|TRBJ1-2
CASSEGSGYTF
TGCGCCAGCAGTGAGGGTTCTGGCTACACCTTC
>NA|NA|TRBV6-1|TRBJ1-6
CASSEIGNNSPLHF
TGTGCCAGCAGTGAAATTGGTAATAATTCACCCCTCCACTTT
>NA|NA|TRBV7-2|TRBJ2-1
CASSATGTLTNEQFF
TGTGCCAGCAGCGCAACCGGGACCCTTACAAATGAGCAGTTCTTC
>NA|NA|TRBV6-5|TRBJ2-5
CASQRASSRTQYF
TGTGCCAGCCAACGGGCCTCTTCGAGGACCCAGTACTTC
>NA|once|TRBV6-5|TRBJ1-2
CASSSYLRVGGYTF
TGTGCCAGCAGCTCTTACTTGCGGGTTGGAGGCTACACCTTC
>TRBD1|few|TRBV5-1|TRBJ1-3
CASTRGLGGNTIYF
TGCGCCAGCACCAGGGGGCTAGGCGGAAACACCATATATTTT
>TRBD1|once|TRBV7-9|TRBJ1-5
CASSLGQGANQPQHF
TGTGCCAGCAGCTTAGGACAGGGGGCTAATCAGCCCCAGCATTTT
>NA|NA|TRBV5-1|TRBJ1-1
CASSLLGVTTEAFF
TGCGCCAGCAGCTTGTTGGGGGTTACCACTGAAGCTTTCTTT
>NA|NA|TRBV24-1|TRBJ1-2
CATSEKGSNYGYTF
TGTGCCACCAGTGAAAAAGGCTCTAACTATGGCTACACCTTC
>NA|NA|TRBV25-1|TRBJ1-2
CASSDYINYGYTF
TGTGCCAGCAGTGATTATATTAACTATGGCTACACCTTC
>NA|NA|TRBV29-1|TRBJ1-1
CSALQANTEAFF
TGCAGCGCTTTACAGGCGAACACTGAAGCTTTCTTT
>NA|NA|TRBV4-3|TRBJ1-3
CASSQSRSGGDTIYF
TGCGCCAGCAGCCAATCTCGAAGCGGCGGGGACACCATATATTTT
>NA|NA|TRBV7-2|TRBJ1-3
CASSLGTLSGNTIYF
TGTGCCAGCAGCTTAGGCACCCTCTCTGGAAACACCATATATTTT
>TRBD1|NA|TRBV28|TRBJ1-2
CASSFAGTGGIGYTF
TGTGCCAGCAGTTTCGCTGGGACAGGGGGCATAGGCTACACCTTC
>NA|NA|TRBV29-1|TRBJ1-2
CSGQDGYGYTF
TGCAGCGGTCAGGACGGATATGGCTACACCTTC
>TRBD1|NA|TRBV3-1/TRBV3-2|TRBJ2-1
CASSQVWTGAYNEQFF
TGTGCCAGCAGCCAAGTATGGACAGGAGCCTACAATGAGCAGTTCTTC
>NA|NA|TRBV6-1|TRBJ1-2
CASSEWSGADGYTF
TGTGCCAGCAGTGAATGGTCTGGGGCTGATGGCTACACCTTC
>NA|NA|TRBV15|TRBJ1-4
CATSSPLGVRATNEKLFF
TGTGCCACCAGCAGCCCCTTGGGGGTGAGAGCAACTAATGAAAAACTGTTTTTT
>NA|few|TRBV5-1|TRBJ1-1
CASSLILGNTEAFF
TGCGCCAGCAGCCTCATATTGGGGAACACTGAAGCTTTCTTT
>NA|NA|TRBV27|TRBJ1-1
CAKTTENTEAFF
TGTGCCAAGACGACAGAGAACACTGAAGCTTTCTTT
>NA|NA|TRBV5-8|TRBJ1-2
CASSMSDTGYTF
TGTGCCAGCAGCATGAGTGATACCGGCTACACCTTC
>TRBD1|NA|TRBV5-4|TRBJ1-1
CASSRQGFTEAFF
TGTGCCAGCAGCCGACAGGGGTTCACTGAAGCTTTCTTT
>TRBD1|NA|TRBV19|TRBJ1-5
CASSIGTANQPQHF
TGTGCCAGTAGTATCGGGACAGCAAATCAGCCCCAGCATTTT
>TRBD1|NA|TRBV19|TRBJ2-2
CASRPRDRGGTGELFF
TGTGCCAGTAGGCCCCGGGACAGGGGTGGGACCGGGGAGCTGTTTTTT
>TRBD1|NA|TRBV7-3|TRBJ1-3
CASSLTGQGARGNTIYF
TGTGCCAGCAGCTTAACGGGACAGGGGGCGAGAGGAAACACCATATATTTT
>NA|NA|TRBV6-6|TRBJ2-1
CASSGPGPYYNEQFF
TGTGCCAGCAGCGGGCCGGGACCGTATTACAATGAGCAGTTCTTC
>NA|NA|TRBV19|TRBJ2-7
CARIPGTPYEQYF
TGTGCCAGAATACCCGGGACACCCTACGAGCAGTACTTC
>NA|NA|TRBV27|TRBJ1-5
CASSLGAVNNQPQHF
TGTGCCAGCAGTTTAGGGGCGGTTAATAATCAGCCCCAGCATTTT
>TRBD2|NA|TRBV9|TRBJ2-3
CASSVDPAGGLTDTQYF
TGTGCCAGCAGCGTAGATCCAGCGGGGGGTCTCACAGATACGCAGTATTTT
>NA|NA|TRBV14|TRBJ2-7
CASSHGGVYEQYF
TGTGCCAGCAGCCATGGCGGGGTCTACGAGCAGTACTTC
>NA|NA|TRBV10-3|TRBJ2-2
CAISDLGSSTGELFF
TGTGCCATCAGTGACCTGGGATCTTCCACCGGGGAGCTGTTTTTT
>NA|NA|TRBV9|TRBJ1-2
CASSGHLGNYGYTF
TGTGCCAGCAGCGGACATCTTGGGAACTATGGCTACACCTTC